This is a list of T cell receptor beta chains from one sample in a study of blood T cell repertoires in COVID-19. Assay used: immunoSEQ multiplex PCR; TCRdb lists only in-frame clones, some missing. The table shows 100,000 to 150,000 clones, with roughly 90% occurring only once. Sequences were obtained from peripheral blood. These receptors were obtained from a woman aged 80 or over with acute or convalescent COVID-19. Both conserved end residues are part of each CDR3. A D gene is named only where the DNA matches it firmly. For some rows the clone size is stated as once, few or many, or as a class when expanded; others skip it.

-,once,TRBJ1-4,TRBV9,TGTGCCAGCAGCGACGGACAGCGCACTGAAAAACTGTTTTTT,CASSDGQRTEKLFF
TRBD1,-,TRBJ1-2,TRBV2,TGTGCCAGCAGTGAGACAGGGGGCTCTCACTATGGCTACACCTTC,CASSETGGSHYGYTF
TRBD2,-,TRBJ2-5,TRBV6-5,TGTGCCAGCAGCCCCCCGGGGAGGGGAGAGACCCAGTACTTC,CASSPPGRGETQYF
-,-,TRBJ1-1,TRBV4-1,TGCGCCAGCAGACGCCTAAAACAGGGTATGCGTGCTGAAGCTTTCTTT,CASRRLKQGMRAEAFF
TRBD1,-,TRBJ2-2,TRBV24-1,TGTGCCACCGGAAGGACAGGGAAAACCGGGGAGCTGTTTTTT,CATGRTGKTGELFF
TRBD2,few,TRBJ2-1,TRBV3-1/TRBV3-2,TGTGCCAGCAGCCAAGATAGACTAGCGGGAGGGCCGGGCGAGCAGTTCTTC,CASSQDRLAGGPGEQFF
TRBD1,-,TRBJ1-4,TRBV5-1,TGCGCCAGCAGGCGCGGGACAGGATCCACCACATCTGAAAAACTGTTTTTT,CASRRGTGSTTSEKLFF
TRBD1,once,TRBJ2-7,TRBV13,TGTGCCAGCAGTCGGGACAGCTACGAGCAGTACTTC,CASSRDSYEQYF
-,-,TRBJ1-4,TRBV27,TGTGCCAGCAGCCTGGCTATGGGCAGGAATGAAAAACTGTTTTTT,CASSLAMGRNEKLFF
TRBD1,-,TRBJ2-4,TRBV5-6,TGTGCCAGCAGCTTGGGGACAGGGCGAGCCAAAAACATTCAGTACTTC,CASSLGTGRAKNIQYF
-,few,TRBJ1-2,TRBV12-3/TRBV12-4,TGTGCCAGCAGTTTAAATACAGGGAGCCCTTTTTACTTC,CASSLNTGSPFYF
TRBD2,few,TRBJ2-1,TRBV10-1,TGCGCCAGCAGTGAGACTAGCGGCTACAATGAGCAGTTCTTC,CASSETSGYNEQFF
TRBD1,-,TRBJ1-3,TRBV18,TGTGCCAGCTCACCAGCGACAGGGGTAACTGGAAACACCATATATTTT,CASSPATGVTGNTIYF
-,-,TRBJ1-2,TRBV19,TGTGCCAGCCAGGGGAGTTTTAACTATGGCTACACCTTC,CASQGSFNYGYTF
TRBD2,-,TRBJ2-7,TRBV27,TGTGCCAGCAGTTTAGTATCCAGCGGGGGGAAAACGCAGTACTTC,CASSLVSSGGKTQYF
TRBD2,-,TRBJ2-7,TRBV28,TGTGCCAGCAGTTCCCTAGCGGGGCCTCTGCCCTACGAGCAGTACTTC,CASSSLAGPLPYEQYF
-,-,TRBJ1-2,TRBV9,TGTGCCAGCAGCGTAGCTTGGGGGCTTAACTATGGCTACACCTTC,CASSVAWGLNYGYTF
-,-,TRBJ1-2,TRBV2,TGTGCCAGTCAACGGGGAAACTATGGCTACACCTTC,CASQRGNYGYTF
TRBD1,-,TRBJ2-5,TRBV7-9,TGTGCCAGCAGCTTTTGGACAGGGGGGGAAGAGACCCAGTACTTC,CASSFWTGGEETQYF
TRBD2,-,TRBJ2-1,TRBV10-1,TGCGCCAGCAGTGGGACTAGGGGATCGGGCAATGAGCAGTTCTTC,CASSGTRGSGNEQFF
TRBD1,-,TRBJ1-3,TRBV6-5,TGTGCCAGCAGCTCCGGGACAGGGTACGGAAACACCATATATTTT,CASSSGTGYGNTIYF
-,once,TRBJ1-2,TRBV6-5,TGTGCCAGCAGCCACTCGGGAGGGGACAATAAGGCGCGCACCTTC,CASSHSGGDNKARTF
TRBD2,-,TRBJ2-3,TRBV18,TGTGCCAGCTCACCGGGGACTAGATTGGATACGCAGTATTTT,CASSPGTRLDTQYF
TRBD2,-,TRBJ2-7,TRBV27,TGTGCCAGCAGTTTAATGATAGCGGGGACTAGCGGCTCCTACGAGCAGTACTTC,CASSLMIAGTSGSYEQYF
-,-,TRBJ1-2,TRBV6-5,TGTGCCAGCAGTTACTCGCTGCGGACAGCCGGGGATGGCTACACCTTC,CASSYSLRTAGDGYTF
-,-,TRBJ1-1,TRBV12-3/TRBV12-4,TGTGCCAGCAGGGGGCAATATACTGAAGCTTTCTTT,CASRGQYTEAFF
TRBD1,-,TRBJ2-1,TRBV19,TGTGCCAGTAGTCTCCTAAGAGGGGGCATCGATGAGCAGTTCTTC,CASSLLRGGIDEQFF
TRBD2,once,TRBJ2-3,TRBV9,TGTGCCAGCAGCGTAGCCCCTAGCGGGAGCACAGATACGCAGTATTTT,CASSVAPSGSTDTQYF
TRBD2,-,TRBJ2-1,TRBV3-1/TRBV3-2,TGTGCCAGCAGCCAAGTGACTAGCGGGGGGGCAAATGAGCAGTTCTTC,CASSQVTSGGANEQFF
-,-,TRBJ2-5,TRBV19,TGCTACAGGTACCAGTACCAAGAGACCCAGTACTTC,CYRYQYQETQYF
-,-,TRBJ1-6,TRBV2,TGTGCCAGCACCACCAAGGGGAATTCACCCCTCCACTTT,CASTTKGNSPLHF
TRBD1,-,TRBJ1-1,TRBV2,TGTGCCAGCAGGACAGGGTTGAACACTGAAGCTTTCTTT,CASRTGLNTEAFF
TRBD2,-,TRBJ2-3,TRBV18,TGTGCCAGCTCACCGGGACTAGCGGGATCAGATACGCAGTATTTT,CASSPGLAGSDTQYF
TRBD2,-,TRBJ2-2,TRBV5-6,TGTGCCAGCAGCTTGGGGCGACTAGCGGGGGCCCTCGGGCTGTTTTTT,CASSLGRLAGALGLFF
-,-,TRBJ1-5,TRBV2,TGTGCCAGCAGAGGGGCGGGACAGCCCCAGCATTTT,CASRGAGQPQHF
TRBD1,-,TRBJ1-5,TRBV9,TGTGCCAGCAGCGTGGGTACAGGGGGCGCGGTTGGTCAGCCCCAGCATTTT,CASSVGTGGAVGQPQHF
TRBD1,-,TRBJ1-4,TRBV19,TGTGCCAGTAGTACTTGGGACAGAATCAATGAAAAACTGTTTTTT,CASSTWDRINEKLFF
-,-,TRBJ1-3,TRBV9,TGTGCCAGCAGCGTAGGGGGCACCGACTCTGGAAACACCATATATTTT,CASSVGGTDSGNTIYF
TRBD1,-,TRBJ1-1,TRBV5-6,TGTGCCAGCAGCTTCGCCGGGACAGGGTGGAGGATGAACACTGAAGCTTTCTTT,CASSFAGTGWRMNTEAFF
TRBD1,-,TRBJ2-3,TRBV5-4,TGTGCCAGCAGCTTGGACCACAGGGGCCCAACAGATACGCAGTATTTT,CASSLDHRGPTDTQYF
TRBD1,-,TRBJ1-4,TRBV9,TGTGCCAGCAGCGTGACAGGGCGTGGTGATGAAAAACTGTTTTTT,CASSVTGRGDEKLFF
TRBD1,-,TRBJ1-4,TRBV3-1/TRBV3-2,TGTGCCAGCAGCCAAGGGATCGGGACAGGGTGGGAAAAACTGTTTTTT,CASSQGIGTGWEKLFF
-,-,TRBJ1-1,TRBV29-1,TGCAGCGTTGATCGGTCGAACACTGAAGCTTTCTTT,CSVDRSNTEAFF
-,once,TRBJ2-2,TRBV5-5,TGTGCCAGCAGCGACAGAGAGACCGGGGAGCTGTTTTTT,CASSDRETGELFF
TRBD1,-,TRBJ2-7,TRBV29-1,TGCAGCGCCCGATTATGGGGACAGGGGGCGAAGGATGGTGGCTACGAGCAGTACTTC,CSARLWGQGAKDGGYEQYF
-,-,TRBJ2-1,TRBV3-1/TRBV3-2,TGTGCCAGCAGCTTAGTCCAGCGAAACAATGAGCAGTTCTTC,CASSLVQRNNEQFF
-,-,TRBJ2-7,TRBV18,TGTGCCAGCTCACCGGGGGCAGGGTTCGAGCAGTACTTC,CASSPGAGFEQYF
TRBD1,-,TRBJ1-4,TRBV6-5,TGTGCCAGCAGTTACGGACAGGGGGTGAACCTGTTTTTT,CASSYGQGVNLFF
-,few,TRBJ2-7,TRBV6-1,TGTGCCAGCAGTGACCAGACCCAGGGAAACTACGAGCAGTACTTC,CASSDQTQGNYEQYF